This TCR beta chain came from a study of brain T cells in children with intractable seizures. Time point indicated: blood from clinic visit 5 months post-surgery; TSC patient then seizure free. The sequenced cases were selected for having the highest brain T cell transcript signatures. Patients received at least one anti-epileptic drug before surgery. Germline V CDR1 and CDR2: MNHNS, SASEGT. The CDR3 is 13 amino acids. Losses at the gene ends were 1 base for V and 7 bases for J; bases not matched to a gene: 3. For this clone: What it binds is not known.

Study findings and constraints: Absence of clones before surgery may stem from lower sequencing depth. Patients' HCMV serostatus was unknown; virus specificity rests on CDR3 similarity alone.

Profiling relied on immunoSEQ multiplex PCR, and the TCRdb table lists in-frame clones only, not all of them. The sample carries about 340,000 clones, approximately 93% recorded once. This rearrangement joins TRBV6-1 to TRBJ1-2; 7 positions match TRBD1. The source was peripheral blood, collected about 5 months after surgery. This clonotype was obtained from a boy less than two years old with tuberous sclerosis and intractable seizures. As DNA, the CDR3 is TGTGCCAGCAGTGAAGACAGGGGAAGTGGCTACACCTTC. It yields the protein CASSEDRGSGYTF.